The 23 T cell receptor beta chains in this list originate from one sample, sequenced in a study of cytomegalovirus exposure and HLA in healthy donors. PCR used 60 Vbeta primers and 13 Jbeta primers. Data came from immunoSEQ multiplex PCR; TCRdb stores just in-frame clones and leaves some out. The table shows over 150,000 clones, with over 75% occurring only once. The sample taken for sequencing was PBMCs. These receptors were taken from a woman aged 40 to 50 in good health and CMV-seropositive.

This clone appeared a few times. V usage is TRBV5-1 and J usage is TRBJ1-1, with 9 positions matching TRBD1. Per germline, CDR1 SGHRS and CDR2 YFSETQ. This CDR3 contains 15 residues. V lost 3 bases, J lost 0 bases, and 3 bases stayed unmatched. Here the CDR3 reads CASSWGQGMNTEAFF. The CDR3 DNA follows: TGCGCCAGCAGCTGGGGACAGGGCATGAACACTGAAGCTTTCTTT.

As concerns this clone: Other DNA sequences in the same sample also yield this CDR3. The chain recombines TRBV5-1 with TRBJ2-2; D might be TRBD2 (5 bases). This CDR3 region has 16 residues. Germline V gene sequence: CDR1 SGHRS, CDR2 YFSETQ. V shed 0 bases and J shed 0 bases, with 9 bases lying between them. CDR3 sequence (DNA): TGCGCCAGCAGCTTGGTAGGTAGCGCGAACACCGGGGAGCTGTTTTTT. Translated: CASSLVGSANTGELFF.

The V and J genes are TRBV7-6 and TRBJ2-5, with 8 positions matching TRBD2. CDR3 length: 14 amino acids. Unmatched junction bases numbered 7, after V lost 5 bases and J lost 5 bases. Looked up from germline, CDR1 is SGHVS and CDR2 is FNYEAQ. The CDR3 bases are TGTGCCAGCAGCGCGCGGACTAGCCGGGAGACCCAGTACTTC. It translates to CASSARTSRETQYF.

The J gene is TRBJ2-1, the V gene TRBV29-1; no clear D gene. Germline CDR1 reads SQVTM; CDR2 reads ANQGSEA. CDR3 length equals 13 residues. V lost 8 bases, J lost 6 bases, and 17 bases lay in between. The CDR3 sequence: CSHHRFLGNEQFF. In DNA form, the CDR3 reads TGCAGCCACCACCGCTTTCTCGGCAATGAGCAGTTCTTC.

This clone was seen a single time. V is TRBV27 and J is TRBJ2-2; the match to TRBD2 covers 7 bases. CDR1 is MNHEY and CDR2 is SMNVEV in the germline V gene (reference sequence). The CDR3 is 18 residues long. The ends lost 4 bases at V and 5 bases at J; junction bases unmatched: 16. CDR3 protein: CASSSRATRLAATGELFF. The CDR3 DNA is TGTGCCAGCAGTTCCCGCGCGACAAGACTAGCTGCAACCGGGGAGCTGTTTTTT.

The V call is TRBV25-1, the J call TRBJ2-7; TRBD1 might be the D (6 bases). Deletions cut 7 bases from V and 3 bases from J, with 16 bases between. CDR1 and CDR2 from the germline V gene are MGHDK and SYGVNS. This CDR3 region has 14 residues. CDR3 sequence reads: CASTPPGHSYEQYF. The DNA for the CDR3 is TGTGCCAGCACCCCCCCGGGACACAGCTACGAGCAGTACTTC.

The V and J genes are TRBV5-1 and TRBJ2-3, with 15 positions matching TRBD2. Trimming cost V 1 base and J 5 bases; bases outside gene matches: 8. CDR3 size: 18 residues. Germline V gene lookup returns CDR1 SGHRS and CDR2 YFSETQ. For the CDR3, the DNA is TGCGCCAGCAGCTTGCGGACTAGCGGGAGGGTCGGTTTAGATACGCAGTATTTT. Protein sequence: CASSLRTSGRVGLDTQYF. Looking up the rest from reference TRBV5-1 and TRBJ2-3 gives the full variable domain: KAGVTQTPRYLIKTRGQQVTLSCSPISGHRSVSWYQQTPGQGLQFLFEYFSETQRNKGNFPGRFSGRQFSNSRSEMNVSTLELGDSALYLCASSLRTSGRVGLDTQYFGPGTRLTVL.

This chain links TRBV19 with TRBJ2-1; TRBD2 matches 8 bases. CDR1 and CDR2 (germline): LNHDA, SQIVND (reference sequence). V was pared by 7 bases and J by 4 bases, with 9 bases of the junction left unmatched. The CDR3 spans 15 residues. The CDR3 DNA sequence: TGTGCCAGTACCGGTAGCGGGATAGGTTACAATGAGCAGTTCTTC. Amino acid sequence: CASTGSGIGYNEQFF.

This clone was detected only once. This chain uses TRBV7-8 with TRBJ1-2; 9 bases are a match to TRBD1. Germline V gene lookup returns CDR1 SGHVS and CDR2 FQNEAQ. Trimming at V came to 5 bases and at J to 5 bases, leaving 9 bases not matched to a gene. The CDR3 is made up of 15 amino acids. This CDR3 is CASSARQGEWYGYTF. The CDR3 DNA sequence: TGTGCCAGCAGCGCCCGACAGGGGGAATGGTATGGCTACACCTTC.

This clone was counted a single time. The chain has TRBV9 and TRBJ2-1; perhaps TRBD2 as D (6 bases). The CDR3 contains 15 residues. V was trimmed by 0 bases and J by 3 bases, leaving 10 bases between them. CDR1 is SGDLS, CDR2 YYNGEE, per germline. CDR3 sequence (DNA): TGTGCCAGCAGCGTAGTCGGGAGTAACTACAATGAGCAGTTCTTC. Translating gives CASSVVGSNYNEQFF. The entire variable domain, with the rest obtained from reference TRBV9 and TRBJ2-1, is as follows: DSGVTQTPKHLITATGQRVTLRCSPRSGDLSVYWYQQSLDQGLQFLIQYYNGEERAKGNILERFSAQQFPDLHSELNLSSLELGDSALYFCASSVVGSNYNEQFFGPGTRLTVL.

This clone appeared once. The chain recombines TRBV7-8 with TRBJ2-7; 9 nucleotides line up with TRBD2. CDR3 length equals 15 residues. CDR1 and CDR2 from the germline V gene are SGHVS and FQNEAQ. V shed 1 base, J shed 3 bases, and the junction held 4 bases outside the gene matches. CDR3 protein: CASSLVASGIYEQYF. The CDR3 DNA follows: TGTGCCAGCAGCTTAGTCGCTAGCGGGATCTACGAGCAGTACTTC. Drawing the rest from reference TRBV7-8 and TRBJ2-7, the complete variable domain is GAGVSQSPRYKVAKRGQDVALRCDPISGHVSLFWYQQALGQGPEFLTYFQNEAQLDKSGLPSDRFFAERPEGSVSTLKIQRTQQEDSAVYLCASSLVASGIYEQYFGPGTRLTVT.

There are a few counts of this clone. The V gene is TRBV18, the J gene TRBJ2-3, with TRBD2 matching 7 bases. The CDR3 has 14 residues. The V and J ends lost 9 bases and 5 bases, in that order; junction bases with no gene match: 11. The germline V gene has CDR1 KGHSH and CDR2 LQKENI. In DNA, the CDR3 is TGTGCCAGTGGACTAGATTCCGTAAGAGATACGCAGTATTTT. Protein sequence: CASGLDSVRDTQYF.

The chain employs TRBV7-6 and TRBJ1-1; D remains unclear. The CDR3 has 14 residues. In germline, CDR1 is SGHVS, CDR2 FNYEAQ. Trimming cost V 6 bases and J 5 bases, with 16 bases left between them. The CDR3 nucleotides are TGTGCCAGCAGACACACAGATCTCACGACTGAAGCTTTCTTT. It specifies CASRHTDLTTEAFF. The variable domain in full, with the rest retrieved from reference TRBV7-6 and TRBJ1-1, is GAGVSQSPRYKVTKRGQDVALRCDPISGHVSLYWYRQALGQGPEFLTYFNYEAQQDKSGLPNDRFSAERPEGSISTLTIQRTEQRDSAMYRCASRHTDLTTEAFFGQGTRLTVV.

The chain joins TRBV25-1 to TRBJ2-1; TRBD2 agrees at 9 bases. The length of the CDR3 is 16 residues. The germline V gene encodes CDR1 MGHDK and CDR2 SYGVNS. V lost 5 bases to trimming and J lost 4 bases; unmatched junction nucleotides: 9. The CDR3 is CASSPRDSGSYNEQFF. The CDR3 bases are TGTGCCAGCAGTCCCAGAGATAGCGGGAGTTACAATGAGCAGTTCTTC.

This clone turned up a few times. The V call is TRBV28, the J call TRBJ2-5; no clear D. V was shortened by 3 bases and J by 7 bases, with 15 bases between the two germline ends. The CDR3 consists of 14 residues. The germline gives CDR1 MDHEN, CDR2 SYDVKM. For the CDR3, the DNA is TGTGCCAGCAGTTTGTACCCGCACCGAGGGACCCAGTACTTC. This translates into CASSLYPHRGTQYF.

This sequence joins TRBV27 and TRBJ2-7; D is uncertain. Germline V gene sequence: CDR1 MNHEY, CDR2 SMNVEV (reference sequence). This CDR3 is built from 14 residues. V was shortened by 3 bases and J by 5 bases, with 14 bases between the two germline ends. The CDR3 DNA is TGTGCCAGCAGTTTGGCTTACCCCGTCGACGAGCAGTACTTC. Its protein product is CASSLAYPVDEQYF.

CDR3 region: CASSYRTSGNNEQFF. The CDR3 region has the DNA TGTGCCAGCAGTTATAGGACTAGCGGAAACAATGAGCAGTTCTTC. The chain uses TRBV28 and TRBJ2-1; 10 bases line up with TRBD2. CDR3 length: 15 residues. After removal of 4 bases from V and 5 bases from J, the junction contained 5 bases not matched to a gene. The germline V gene has CDR1 MDHEN and CDR2 SYDVKM.

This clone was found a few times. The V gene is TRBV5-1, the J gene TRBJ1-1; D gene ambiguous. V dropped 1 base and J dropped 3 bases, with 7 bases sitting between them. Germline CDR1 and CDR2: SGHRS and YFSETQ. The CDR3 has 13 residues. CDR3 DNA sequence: TGCGCCAGCAGCTTGTCGGAGCACACTGAAGCTTTCTTT. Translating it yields CASSLSEHTEAFF.

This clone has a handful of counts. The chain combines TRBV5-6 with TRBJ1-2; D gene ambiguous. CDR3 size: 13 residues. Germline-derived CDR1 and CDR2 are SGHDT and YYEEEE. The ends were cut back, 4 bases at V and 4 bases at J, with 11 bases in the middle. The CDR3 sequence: CASSPVASYGYTF. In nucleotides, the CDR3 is TGTGCCAGCAGCCCCGTGGCCTCCTATGGCTACACCTTC.

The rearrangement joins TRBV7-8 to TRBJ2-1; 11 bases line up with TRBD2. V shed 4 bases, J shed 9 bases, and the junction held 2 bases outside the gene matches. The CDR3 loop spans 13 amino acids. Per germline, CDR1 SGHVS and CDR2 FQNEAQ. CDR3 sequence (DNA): TGTGCCAGCAGCTCCGGGACTAGCGGTGAGCAGTTCTTC. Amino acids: CASSSGTSGEQFF. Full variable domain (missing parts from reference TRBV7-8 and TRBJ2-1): GAGVSQSPRYKVAKRGQDVALRCDPISGHVSLFWYQQALGQGPEFLTYFQNEAQLDKSGLPSDRFFAERPEGSVSTLKIQRTQQEDSAVYLCASSSGTSGEQFFGPGTRLTVL.

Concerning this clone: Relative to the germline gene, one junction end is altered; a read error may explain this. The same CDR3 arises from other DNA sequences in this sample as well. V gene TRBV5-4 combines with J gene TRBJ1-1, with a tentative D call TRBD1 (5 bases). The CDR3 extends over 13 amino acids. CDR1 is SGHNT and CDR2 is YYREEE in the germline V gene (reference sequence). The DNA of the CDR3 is TGTGCTAGCAGCTTGACAGAGAACACTGAAGCTTTCTTT. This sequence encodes CASSLTENTEAFF.

CDR3 bases: TGTGCCAGCAGCTTACCGGGACTAGCGGGCCATGAGCAGTTCTTC. It specifies CASSLPGLAGHEQFF. The genes are TRBV11-2 and TRBJ2-1; 12 bases are a match to TRBD2. Germline CDR1 SGHAT, CDR2 FQNNGV. The J segment lost 8 bases and the V segment lost 2 bases, leaving 4 bases of the junction unmatched. The CDR3 is made up of 15 amino acids.

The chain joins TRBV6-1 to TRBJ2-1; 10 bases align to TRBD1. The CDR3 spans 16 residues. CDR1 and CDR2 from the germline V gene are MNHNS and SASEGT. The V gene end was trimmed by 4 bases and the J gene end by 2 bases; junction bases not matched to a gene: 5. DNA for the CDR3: TGTGCCAGCAGTGCTTGGACAGGGGGAGCCTACAATGAGCAGTTCTTC. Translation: CASSAWTGGAYNEQFF.